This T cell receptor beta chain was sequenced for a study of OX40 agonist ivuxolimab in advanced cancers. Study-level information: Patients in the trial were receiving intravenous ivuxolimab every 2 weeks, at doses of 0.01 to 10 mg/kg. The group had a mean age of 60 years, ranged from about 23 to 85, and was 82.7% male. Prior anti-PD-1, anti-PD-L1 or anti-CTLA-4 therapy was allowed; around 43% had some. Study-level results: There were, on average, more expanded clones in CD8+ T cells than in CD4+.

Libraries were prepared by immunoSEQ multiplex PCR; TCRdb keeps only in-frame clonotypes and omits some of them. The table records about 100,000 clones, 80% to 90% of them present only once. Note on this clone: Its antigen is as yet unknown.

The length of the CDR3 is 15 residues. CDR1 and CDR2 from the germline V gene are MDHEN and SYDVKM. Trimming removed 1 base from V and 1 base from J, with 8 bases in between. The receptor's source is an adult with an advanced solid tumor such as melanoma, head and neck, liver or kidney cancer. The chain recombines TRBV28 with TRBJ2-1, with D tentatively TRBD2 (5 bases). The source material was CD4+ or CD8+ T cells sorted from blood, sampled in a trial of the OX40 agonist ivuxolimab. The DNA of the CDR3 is TGTGCCAGCAGTTTATTGGGAGAGTCCTACAATGAGCAGTTCTTC. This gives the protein CASSLLGESYNEQFF.